A single sample gave rise to the 27 T cell receptor beta chains below, sequenced in a study of cytomegalovirus exposure and HLA in healthy donors. Primers for the PCR totalled 60 Vbeta and 13 Jbeta. Produced via immunoSEQ multiplex PCR; TCRdb's table is partial and in-frame only. Found here are fewer than 90,000 clones, roughly 64% of them singletons; the top ten hold around 7.6%. Source material: PBMCs. Receptor source: a middle-aged man in good health and CMV-seropositive.

The chain recombines TRBV2 with TRBJ1-6, with TRBD1 matching 7 bases. Germline V gene data show CDR1 as SNHLY and CDR2 as FYNNEI. The V gene end was trimmed by 9 bases and the J gene end by 4 bases; junction bases not matched to a gene: 9. This CDR3 comprises 15 residues. CDR3 coding DNA: TGTGCCAGTAACCGGGACAGAAGTTATAATTCACCCCTCCACTTT. It yields the protein CASNRDRSYNSPLHF.

This clone was counted between two and nine times. V and J are TRBV14 and TRBJ2-2; D is perhaps TRBD1 (5 bases). V was clipped by 0 bases and J by 6 bases, with 11 bases between them. This CDR3 spans 15 amino acids. Germline CDR1 and CDR2: SGHDN and FVKESK. The CDR3 region is CASSQELRDPGELFF. CDR3 sequence (DNA): TGTGCCAGCAGCCAAGAGCTCAGGGATCCCGGGGAGCTGTTTTTT. Based on the CDR3 plus reference TRBV14 and TRBJ2-2, the full variable domain is EAGVTQFPSHSVIEKGQTVTLRCDPISGHDNLYWYRRVMGKEIKFLLHFVKESKQDESGMPNNRFLAERTGGTYSTLKVQPAELEDSGVYFCASSQELRDPGELFFGEGSRLTVL.

The V and J genes are TRBV7-2 and TRBJ2-5, with 12 bases that match TRBD2. CDR3 size: 17 residues. J was trimmed by 2 bases and V by 0 bases; bases with no gene match: 4. Germline lookup yields CDR1 SGHTA and CDR2 FQGNSA. Here the CDR3 reads CASSLAQTSGGQETQYF. Here the CDR3 DNA reads TGTGCCAGCAGCTTAGCCCAGACTAGCGGGGGACAAGAGACCCAGTACTTC.

V is TRBV7-2 and J is TRBJ2-2; 8 bases align to TRBD1. V lost 4 bases, J lost 1 base, and 8 bases stayed unmatched. CDR1 is SGHTA, CDR2 FQGNSA, per germline. The CDR3 is 17 residues long. CDR3 coding DNA: TGTGCCAGCAGCTCGCCGCCTGGGACAGGGAACACCGGGGAGCTGTTTTTT. Translated: CASSSPPGTGNTGELFF.

The rearrangement joins TRBV2 to TRBJ1-3; D possibly corresponds to TRBD1 (6 bases). Germline V gives CDR1 SNHLY, CDR2 FYNNEI. The CDR3 totals 13 residues. Trimming left V 3 bases short and J 4 bases short, with 7 bases between. CDR3 residues: CASSEGTGNTIYF. CDR3 DNA sequence: TGTGCCAGCAGTGAGGGGACAGGAAACACCATATATTTT.

This clone showed up just a few times. The V call is TRBV28, the J call TRBJ1-1; D is unclear. This CDR3 comprises 15 residues. V was clipped by 2 bases and J by 0 bases, with 10 bases between them. Germline lookup yields CDR1 MDHEN and CDR2 SYDVKM. The CDR3 coding sequence is TGTGCCAGCAGTTTAGATCCAGAAATGAACACTGAAGCTTTCTTT. As protein: CASSLDPEMNTEAFF.

The V call is TRBV4-1, the J call TRBJ2-7, with 14 bases aligning to TRBD2. CDR1 is MGHRA and CDR2 is YSYEKL in the germline V gene. The length of the CDR3 is 17 residues. With V trimmed by 4 bases and J by 4 bases, 9 bases remained unmatched. This CDR3 reads CASSLFGTSGSRYEQYF. Written as DNA, the CDR3 is TGCGCCAGCAGCCTCTTTGGGACTAGCGGGAGCCGGTACGAGCAGTACTTC.

At least ten counts were recorded for this clone. This chain uses TRBV19 with TRBJ1-1; 10 nucleotides align to TRBD1. The V gene's germline CDR1 is LNHDA and CDR2 SQIVND (reference sequence). This CDR3 comprises 16 residues. J lost 1 base, V lost 5 bases, and 7 bases had no gene match. In nucleotides, the CDR3 is TGTGCCAGTAGTCCCCCCCGGACAGGGGGGAACACTGAAGCTTTCTTT. It is translated as CASSPPRTGGNTEAFF.

The J gene is TRBJ1-6, the V gene TRBV14, with 10 bases aligning to TRBD1. The V segment lost 3 bases and the J segment 7 bases; nucleotides outside the gene matches: 3. The CDR3 consists of 15 residues. CDR1 is SGHDN, CDR2 FVKESK, per germline. The chain's CDR3 is CASSQGTGVNSPLHF. The CDR3, as DNA: TGTGCCAGCAGCCAGGGGACAGGGGTAAATTCACCCCTCCACTTT.

The chain recombines TRBV9 with TRBJ1-1; possible D gene TRBD1, 6 bases. The CDR3 contains 15 residues. Germline V gives CDR1 SGDLS, CDR2 YYNGEE. The germline V and J ends were trimmed by 4 bases and 1 base, with 14 bases remaining between them. CDR3 amino acids: CASSPTGTRNTEAFF. CDR3 coding DNA: TGTGCCAGCAGCCCGACCGGGACACGGAACACTGAAGCTTTCTTT.

On this clone: A junction end diverges from the germline sequence, so it may reflect a read error. The rearrangement uses TRBV27 and TRBJ2-1; a possible D gene is TRBD1 (5 bases). Germline assignment: CDR1 MNHEY and CDR2 SMNVEV (reference sequence). The CDR3 consists of 11 residues. CDR3 coding DNA: TGCCTTCGACAGACCTACAATGAGCAGTTCTTC. This translates into CLRQTYNEQFF.

The V and J genes are TRBV5-5 and TRBJ1-5; D call uncertain. The CDR3 length is 16 residues. Looked up from germline, CDR1 is SGHKS and CDR2 is YYEKEE (reference sequence). V gave up 2 bases and J gave up 0 bases, with 12 bases separating them. CDR3 coding DNA: TGTGCCAGCAGCTTAATTCCGCGGGATAGCAATCAGCCCCAGCATTTT. It translates to CASSLIPRDSNQPQHF.

This clone was seen more than once but under ten times. The rearrangement joins TRBV19 to TRBJ1-2, with 8 positions matching TRBD1. Germline CDR1 is LNHDA and CDR2 is SQIVND (reference sequence). This CDR3 comprises 14 residues. V lost 4 bases to trimming and J lost 4 bases; unmatched junction nucleotides: 5. In nucleotides, the CDR3 is TGTGCCAGTAGTACCGCAACAGGGGGCTATGGCTACACCTTC. Translated: CASSTATGGYGYTF.

This clone showed up many times. The chain has TRBV5-4 and TRBJ2-3, with D perhaps matching TRBD2 (5 bases). V lost 3 bases and J lost 2, with 19 bases in between. The CDR3 runs to 17 residues. CDR1 SGHNT and CDR2 YYREEE come from the germline V gene (reference sequence). CDR3 nucleotides: TGTGCCAGCAGCTATGCGCCGGGGTCTCGACACACAGATACGCAGTATTTT. Translated, it gives CASSYAPGSRHTDTQYF.

The chain recombines TRBV28 with TRBJ2-1, with D tentatively TRBD2 (5 bases). The CDR3 runs 13 residues. Germline assignment: CDR1 MDHEN and CDR2 SYDVKM. Deletions cut 7 bases from V and 3 bases from J, with 10 bases between. Here the CDR3 DNA reads TGTGCCAGCATCACGGAGGACTACAATGAGCAGTTCTTC. It yields the protein CASITEDYNEQFF. The full variable domain, rest sourced from reference TRBV28 and TRBJ2-1, is DVKVTQSSRYLVKRTGEKVFLECVQDMDHENMFWYRQDPGLGLRLIYFSYDVKMKEKGDIPEGYSVSREKKERFSLILESASTNQTSMYLCASITEDYNEQFFGPGTRLTVL.

V usage is TRBV7-8 and J usage is TRBJ1-1; D call uncertain. Per germline, CDR1 SGHVS and CDR2 FQNEAQ. This CDR3 is 14 amino acids long. Trimming cost V 4 bases and J 0 bases, with 9 bases left between them. Here the CDR3 DNA reads TGTGCCAGCAGCTCCTACTCTATGAACACTGAAGCTTTCTTT. Translation gives CASSSYSMNTEAFF.

This clone was counted between two and nine times. Distinct nucleotide sequences in the sample also encode this CDR3. J is TRBJ1-5 and V is TRBV4-1; maybe TRBD1 (6 bases). Trimming stripped 3 bases from V and 6 bases from J, with 27 bases between. CDR1 is MGHRA and CDR2 is YSYEKL in the germline V gene. This CDR3 is 19 amino acids long. For the CDR3, the DNA is TGCGCCAGCAGCCATGGGGGCCGTGGGGACAAAGAGGGTAGTCAGCCCCAGCATTTT. Translating gives CASSHGGRGDKEGSQPQHF.

Only one count was recorded for this clone. The chain carries TRBV28 and TRBJ1-1; 8 positions agree with TRBD1. Germline V gene sequence: CDR1 MDHEN, CDR2 SYDVKM. The CDR3 contains 15 residues. V was clipped by 6 bases and J by 3 bases; unmatched bases: 9. In DNA form, the CDR3 reads TGTGCCAGCAGAACCCGACAGGGGCAGGACACTGAAGCTTTCTTT. Residues: CASRTRQGQDTEAFF.

This chain connects TRBV19 to TRBJ2-5, with 7 nucleotides matching TRBD1. Trimming removed 5 bases from V and 1 base from J; junction bases left unmatched: 13. Germline V CDR1 and CDR2: LNHDA, SQIVND (reference sequence). The CDR3 is 17 residues long. CDR3 sequence (DNA): TGTGCCAGTAGTCCCGGTGGGGGACAGAGAAGCCAAGAGACCCAGTACTTC. Protein product: CASSPGGGQRSQETQYF. The full variable domain, in which reference TRBV19 and TRBJ2-5 provide the parts outside the CDR3, is DGGITQSPKYLFRKEGQNVTLSCEQNLNHDAMYWYRQDPGQGLRLIYYSQIVNDFQKGDIAEGYSVSREKKESFPLTVTSAQKNPTAFYLCASSPGGGQRSQETQYFGPGTRLLVL.

The gene calls are TRBV6-5 and TRBJ1-1; no clear D. CDR3 length: 13 amino acids. V was shortened by 6 bases and J by 6 bases, with 14 bases between the two germline ends. Germline V gene lookup returns CDR1 MNHEY and CDR2 SVGAGI. The CDR3 region has the DNA TGTGCCAGCAGCTTCCTAAATCGGGCTGAAGCTTTCTTT. Encoded protein: CASSFLNRAEAFF.

The chain has TRBV6-1 and TRBJ2-6, with no clear D. CDR3 size: 16 residues. CDR1 and CDR2 (germline): MNHNS, SASEGT. V was cut by 2 bases and J by 2 bases, with 10 bases left in between. The CDR3, as DNA: TGTGCCAGCAGTGAATCCCTAATGGCTGGGGCCAACGTCCTGACTTTC. This codes for CASSESLMAGANVLTF.

In the case of this clone: This is likely a read error, given that the CDR3 carries no conserved phenylalanine or tryptophan at its end. V and J are TRBV4-1 and TRBJ1-5; D might be TRBD1 (5 bases). Germline CDR1 is MGHRA and CDR2 is YSYEKL. The CDR3 is made up of 15 amino acids. V was pared by 2 bases and J by 9 bases, with 17 bases between. The CDR3 region is CASSQWGDGLMPQHV. In DNA form, the CDR3 reads TGCGCCAGCAGCCAATGGGGCGATGGGCTTATGCCCCAGCATGTT.

This chain uses TRBV5-1 with TRBJ2-2; the D gene is possibly TRBD2 (6 bases). V gave up 0 bases and J gave up 7 bases, with 10 bases separating them. The CDR3 loop spans 14 amino acids. In germline, CDR1 is SGHRS, CDR2 YFSETQ. The CDR3 DNA is TGCGCCAGCAGCTTGGCCTCGGGGGTCGGGGAGCTGTTTTTT. This translates into CASSLASGVGELFF.

This clone was counted between two and nine times. The chain recombines TRBV27 with TRBJ1-1; D gene unclear. This CDR3 has 14 amino acids. The V and J ends lost 5 bases and 4 bases respectively, with 14 bases between them. Germline lookup yields CDR1 MNHEY and CDR2 SMNVEV (reference sequence). Written as DNA, the CDR3 is TGTGCCAGCAGTCACCTTAAGGACTCCACTGAAGCTTTCTTT. This gives the protein CASSHLKDSTEAFF.

The chain uses TRBV5-1 and TRBJ1-1, with D possibly matching TRBD1 (5 bases). The CDR3 sequence is 14 residues long. The germline V gene has CDR1 SGHRS and CDR2 YFSETQ. The germline V and J ends were trimmed by 0 bases and 4 bases, with 10 bases remaining between them. The CDR3 DNA sequence: TGCGCCAGCAGCTTGGCCGGGGGAACCACTGAAGCTTTCTTT. Translating it yields CASSLAGGTTEAFF.

Remarks on this clone: At one boundary the junction diverges from the germline segment, which might be a read error. The gene calls are TRBV7-7 and TRBJ2-7; a possible D gene is TRBD1 (6 bases). Germline CDR1 SSHAT, CDR2 FNYEAQ (reference sequence). The CDR3 length is 14 residues. Here the CDR3 reads CASSLDTGSREQYF. The CDR3 nucleotides are TGTGCTAGCAGCTTAGACACAGGGTCCCGGGAGCAGTACTTC.

The CDR3, as DNA: TGCGCCAGCAGCCCCGCACGGACAGGGGACGGCTACACCTTC. It specifies CASSPARTGDGYTF. This chain links TRBV5-1 with TRBJ1-2; 9 nucleotides agree with TRBD1. The CDR3 covers 14 residues. Germline-derived CDR1 and CDR2 are SGHRS and YFSETQ. The V and J ends lost 4 bases and 8 bases, in that order; junction bases with no gene match: 9.